Below, 29 T cell receptor beta chains from the same sample are listed, as sequenced in a study of T cells after somatic rescue of genetic block. Only in-frame clones appear in the TCRdb table, and some are missing; sequencing was by immunoSEQ multiplex PCR. The table lists tens of thousands of clones, approximately 90% of them singletons, with around 1.5% in the top ten. The sequenced sample consisted of peripheral blood mononuclear cells (PBMCs). These receptors were obtained from a woman aged 18 to 35.

The V call is TRBV30, the J call TRBJ1-6, with 7 nucleotides matching TRBD1. CDR1 is GTSNPN, CDR2 SVGIG, per germline (reference sequence). With 3 bases clipped from V and 5 bases from J, the junction kept 4 bases outside the gene matches. The length of the CDR3 is 14 residues. The CDR3 loop reads CAWSGTANNSPLHF. The CDR3 coding sequence is TGTGCCTGGAGCGGGACAGCAAATAATTCACCCCTCCACTTT.

The chain employs TRBV5-1 and TRBJ2-7, with 8 bases fitting TRBD1. Per germline, CDR1 SGHRS and CDR2 YFSETQ. The CDR3 has 14 residues. J was trimmed by 5 bases and V by 4 bases; bases with no gene match: 8. The CDR3 nucleotides read TGCGCCAGCAGCCCGGGACAGGTAGTCCACGAGCAGTACTTC. It encodes CASSPGQVVHEQYF.

This clone has just a few counts. The chain combines TRBV6-1 with TRBJ1-1, with 8 positions matching TRBD1. Trimming removed 6 bases from V and 6 bases from J; junction bases left unmatched: 9. The germline V gene encodes CDR1 MNHNS and CDR2 SASEGT. This CDR3 spans 14 amino acids. The CDR3 is CASRKDRVISEAFF. DNA for the CDR3: TGTGCCAGCAGGAAGGACAGGGTCATATCTGAAGCTTTCTTT.

The chain has TRBV5-1 and TRBJ2-1; 7 bases are a match to TRBD1. CDR3 length: 13 residues. Trimming removed 1 base from V and 6 bases from J; junction bases left unmatched: 1. CDR1 SGHRS and CDR2 YFSETQ come from the germline V gene. The CDR3 sequence: CASSLNRGNEQFF. The CDR3 DNA reads TGCGCCAGCAGCTTGAACAGGGGCAATGAGCAGTTCTTC.

The V call is TRBV25-1, the J call TRBJ1-5, with TRBD1 matching 9 bases. Unmatched junction bases numbered 2, after V lost 4 bases and J lost 4 bases. Germline V gene lookup returns CDR1 MGHDK and CDR2 SYGVNS. This CDR3 has 14 residues. The CDR3 protein is CASSAGTGNQPQHF. Here the CDR3 DNA reads TGTGCCAGCAGTGCAGGGACAGGGAATCAGCCCCAGCATTTT.

The chain couples TRBV5-1 to TRBJ1-1; D uncertain. CDR1 SGHRS and CDR2 YFSETQ come from the germline V gene. V was shortened by 2 bases and J by 0 bases, with 20 bases between the two germline ends. This CDR3 is 18 amino acids long. CDR3 sequence: CASSFTPRAGPLNTEAFF. CDR3 nucleotide sequence: TGCGCCAGCAGCTTCACCCCTCGGGCCGGTCCTTTGAACACTGAAGCTTTCTTT.

This chain joins TRBV5-5 and TRBJ1-2, with a tentative D call TRBD1 (5 bases). With 3 bases removed from V and 5 bases from J, the gap between germline ends came to 17 bases. This CDR3 comprises 15 residues. CDR1 and CDR2 (germline): SGHKS, YYEKEE (reference sequence). In DNA, the CDR3 is TGTGCCAGCAGCTCGGACACAGGAGGGACTTATGGCTACACCTTC. As protein: CASSSDTGGTYGYTF.

The CDR3 here is CASSEYRGSETQYF. The DNA of the CDR3 is TGCGCCAGCAGTGAATACAGGGGGAGTGAGACCCAGTACTTC. This rearrangement joins TRBV10-1 to TRBJ2-5, with 8 bases lining up with TRBD1. V lost 3 bases to trimming and J lost 5 bases; unmatched junction nucleotides: 5. This CDR3 is 14 amino acids long. From germline, CDR1 is WNHNN and CDR2 SYGVQD (reference sequence).

The rearrangement joins TRBV15 to TRBJ2-1; TRBD2 matches 11 bases. J was trimmed by 3 bases and V by 1 base; bases with no gene match: 5. The CDR3 length is 17 residues. CDR1 is LNHNV, CDR2 YYDKDF, per germline (reference sequence). The CDR3 sequence is CATSRALAGVFYNEQFF. As DNA, the CDR3 is TGTGCCACCAGCAGAGCACTAGCGGGAGTCTTCTACAATGAGCAGTTCTTC.

This clone was picked up a small number of times. The V gene is TRBV9, the J gene TRBJ2-7; 7 bases agree with TRBD2. J gave up 0 bases and V 3 bases, and 6 bases lay outside the gene matches. The CDR3 contains 15 residues. Germline assignment: CDR1 SGDLS and CDR2 YYNGEE. The CDR3 DNA is TGTGCCAGCAGCGCCGGCACTAGCGCCTCCTACGAGCAGTACTTC. It yields the protein CASSAGTSASYEQYF. The variable domain in full, completed from reference TRBV9 and TRBJ2-7, reads DSGVTQTPKHLITATGQRVTLRCSPRSGDLSVYWYQQSLDQGLQFLIQYYNGEERAKGNILERFSAQQFPDLHSELNLSSLELGDSALYFCASSAGTSASYEQYFGPGTRLTVT.

V is TRBV19 and J is TRBJ2-3, with D possibly being TRBD1 (6 bases). This CDR3 is built from 16 residues. Germline values: CDR1 LNHDA, CDR2 SQIVND (reference sequence). V dropped 0 bases and J dropped 4 bases, with 14 bases sitting between them. DNA of the CDR3: TGTGCCAGTAGTATAGATCTTCCTGGGGGCGCAGATACGCAGTATTTT. Residues: CASSIDLPGGADTQYF. Supplemented by reference TRBV19 and TRBJ2-3, the full variable domain reads DGGITQSPKYLFRKEGQNVTLSCEQNLNHDAMYWYRQDPGQGLRLIYYSQIVNDFQKGDIAEGYSVSREKKESFPLTVTSAQKNPTAFYLCASSIDLPGGADTQYFGPGTRLTVL.

The rearrangement joins TRBV25-1 to TRBJ2-5; D unresolved. V lost 2 bases and J lost 5, with 3 bases in between. The CDR3 extends over 11 amino acids. Germline V gene lookup returns CDR1 MGHDK and CDR2 SYGVNS. The CDR3 DNA sequence: TGTGCCAGCAGTGAACCTGAGACCCAGTACTTC. This codes for CASSEPETQYF.

This rearrangement joins TRBV10-2 to TRBJ2-2, with 8 bases identical to TRBD1. Germline assignment: CDR1 WSHSY and CDR2 SAAADI. V was pared by 4 bases and J by 7 bases, with 5 bases of the junction left unmatched. The CDR3 sequence is 14 residues long. CDR3 amino acids: CASSVTGDSGELFF. The CDR3 DNA reads TGCGCCAGCAGTGTGACAGGGGATAGCGGGGAGCTGTTTTTT.

This rearrangement joins TRBV27 to TRBJ2-4, with D unclear. Germline V lookup: CDR1 MNHEY, CDR2 SMNVEV (reference sequence). V was trimmed by 6 bases and J by 7 bases, leaving 13 bases between them. The CDR3 loop spans 13 amino acids. CDR3 DNA: TGTGCCAGCAGCCCTGACGAAAGGAACATTCAGTACTTC. Protein product: CASSPDERNIQYF.

The sample holds one count of this clone. The chain has TRBV2 and TRBJ2-7; D is possibly TRBD1 (5 bases). Germline loops: CDR1 SNHLY, CDR2 FYNNEI. The CDR3 totals 13 residues. The ends were cut back, 4 bases at V and 3 bases at J, with 10 bases in the middle. In DNA form, the CDR3 reads TGTGCCAGCAGTGCCTCAGGGAACTACGAGCAGTACTTC. Protein product: CASSASGNYEQYF.

This sequence joins TRBV11-2 and TRBJ2-7; 12 bases are shared with TRBD2. CDR1 and CDR2 from the germline V gene are SGHAT and FQNNGV. The CDR3 is made up of 15 amino acids. The V segment lost 5 bases and the J segment 5 bases; nucleotides outside the gene matches: 7. The CDR3 sequence is CASSLGLAGTNEQYF. For the CDR3, the DNA is TGTGCCAGCAGCCTTGGACTAGCGGGAACAAACGAGCAGTACTTC.

The rearrangement joins TRBV27 to TRBJ2-7, with 7 bases that match TRBD1. The CDR3 loop spans 16 amino acids. V was pared by 6 bases and J by 0 bases, with 11 bases of the junction left unmatched. Germline V gene lookup returns CDR1 MNHEY and CDR2 SMNVEV (reference sequence). The CDR3 loop reads CASRPFGQAGSYEQYF. Here the CDR3 DNA reads TGTGCCAGCAGACCCTTTGGACAGGCGGGCTCCTACGAGCAGTACTTC.

This chain uses TRBV27 with TRBJ2-7, with a weak D call TRBD2 (6 bases). The length of the CDR3 is 16 residues. The germline V gene has CDR1 MNHEY and CDR2 SMNVEV (reference sequence). V was cut by 5 bases and J by 2 bases, with 19 bases left in between. CDR3 nucleotide sequence: TGTGCCAGCAGTCCCCTAGCGAGCGGAAACCCCTACGAGCAGTACTTC. Translation: CASSPLASGNPYEQYF.

CDR3 DNA sequence: TGTGCCAGCAGGTTCGGAGGGGGAGTTAGCGAGCAGTACTTC. This sequence encodes CASRFGGGVSEQYF. The gene calls are TRBV7-8 and TRBJ2-7, with D possibly being TRBD1 or TRBD2 (6 bases each). Trimming cost V 6 bases and J 6 bases, with 18 bases left between them. This CDR3 is 14 amino acids long. Germline CDR1 reads SGHVS; CDR2 reads FQNEAQ.

The chain links TRBV5-1 to TRBJ1-3; D is uncertain. Germline V lookup: CDR1 SGHRS, CDR2 YFSETQ. V was shortened by 0 bases and J by 2 bases, with 15 bases between the two germline ends. The CDR3 is 17 amino acids. CDR3 nucleotide sequence: TGCGCCAGCAGCTTGGTCCCGTTCAGGTTAACTGGAAACACCATATATTTT. Its protein is CASSLVPFRLTGNTIYF.

In its sample, this clone was seen once. This chain uses TRBV9 with TRBJ1-1, with a possible D match to TRBD1 (5 bases). CDR1 SGDLS and CDR2 YYNGEE come from the germline V gene. The CDR3 covers 16 residues. Trimming pared 3 bases from V and 0 bases from J, leaving 15 bases between. CDR3 bases: TGTGCCAGCAGCGCCAGAGGGGAGACATTGAACACTGAAGCTTTCTTT. Its translation is CASSARGETLNTEAFF.

V usage is TRBV5-1 and J usage is TRBJ2-5; the D is unclear. CDR3 size: 13 residues. Germline loops: CDR1 SGHRS, CDR2 YFSETQ. The V gene lost 4 bases and the J gene lost 1 base, with 8 bases spanning the gap. In DNA form, the CDR3 reads TGCGCCAGCAGCGTTTCAGCCCAAGAGACCCAGTACTTC. It translates to CASSVSAQETQYF.

The CDR3 region has the DNA TGTGCCAGCAGCGTAGCAGGACGGATGATGAACACTGAAGCTTTCTTT. This gives the protein CASSVAGRMMNTEAFF. This chain links TRBV9 with TRBJ1-1; D is ambiguous. Germline CDR1 and CDR2: SGDLS and YYNGEE. V lost 0 bases and J lost 0, with 12 bases in between. The CDR3 covers 16 residues.

V is TRBV4-1 and J is TRBJ2-3; D may be TRBD1 (6 bases). V was shortened by 4 bases and J by 3 bases, with 11 bases between the two germline ends. Looked up from germline, CDR1 is MGHRA and CDR2 is YSYEKL. There are 14 residues in the CDR3. CDR3 bases: TGCGCCAGCAGCCGAGGACAGACAACAGATACGCAGTATTTT. Translating it yields CASSRGQTTDTQYF.

The gene calls are TRBV6-4 and TRBJ2-3; D is unresolved. Trimming pared 2 bases from V and 6 bases from J, leaving 12 bases between. Germline V gene data show CDR1 as MRHNA and CDR2 as SNTAGT. This CDR3 is built from 14 residues. The CDR3 nucleotides are TGTGCCAGCAGTGACGGGCGGTCCGGGGATACGCAGTATTTT. This translates into CASSDGRSGDTQYF.

This chain connects TRBV6-1 to TRBJ2-1; 11 bases line up with TRBD2. CDR1 and CDR2 (germline): MNHNS, SASEGT. Trimming took 2 bases from V and 4 from J; bases not matched to a gene: 7. The CDR3 extends over 17 amino acids. This CDR3 reads CASSELLAGARYNEQFF. CDR3 in DNA: TGTGCCAGCAGTGAACTACTAGCGGGAGCCCGATACAATGAGCAGTTCTTC.

The chain joins TRBV7-9 to TRBJ2-5; TRBD1 matches at 8 bases. The CDR3 has 13 residues. Unmatched junction bases numbered 4, after V lost 5 bases and J lost 5 bases. The germline V gene encodes CDR1 SEHNR and CDR2 FQNEAQ (reference sequence). This chain's CDR3 is CASSTTGAETQYF. The CDR3 nucleotides are TGTGCCAGCAGCACGACAGGGGCCGAGACCCAGTACTTC.

The rearrangement links TRBV19 to TRBJ2-4; tentatively, D is TRBD1 or TRBD2 (6 bases each). The V end was cut by 5 bases, the J end by 8 bases, with 22 bases between. There are 16 residues in the CDR3. Germline V lookup: CDR1 LNHDA, CDR2 SQIVND (reference sequence). DNA of the CDR3: TGTGCCAGTAGTTCTTCCGGGGCGGGAAGGGGGGACATTCAGTACTTC. Amino acids: CASSSSGAGRGDIQYF.

J is TRBJ1-4 and V is TRBV5-6; no clear D gene. Germline lookup yields CDR1 SGHDT and CDR2 YYEEEE. The CDR3 runs to 15 residues. The V gene lost 4 bases and the J gene lost 0 bases, with 10 bases spanning the gap. CDR3 DNA: TGTGCCAGCAGCCTGAGCGTTACAACTAATGAAAAACTGTTTTTT. Protein sequence: CASSLSVTTNEKLFF.